Each of the 17 T cell receptor beta chains below was sequenced from the same sample in a study of cytomegalovirus exposure and HLA in healthy donors (dated by TCRdb to about 2017). The library was obtained by the immunoSEQ multiplex PCR assay. A mixture of 60 forward primers for TCR Vbeta segments and 13 reverse primers for TCR Jbeta segments was used in the multiplex PCR. As stored in TCRdb, this immuneACCESS dataset retains in-frame rearrangements with V and J assigned. A fraction of the clones does not appear; measured against another copy, unresolved V genes explain less than half of the discrepancy, and the remainder lacks a known reason. The sample table shows some 180,000 clones, and 70% to 85% are seen once. Less than 1.5% of the sample belongs to the ten largest clones. The sample comprised PBMCs. These TCRs come from a man younger than 35 in good health and CMV-seronegative.

This chain uses TRBV6-6 with TRBJ2-1; the D is unclear. Germline V gene sequence: CDR1 MNHNY, CDR2 SVGAGI (reference sequence). The V gene lost 4 bases and the J gene lost 12 bases, with 19 bases spanning the gap. There are 14 residues in the CDR3. CDR3 nucleotide sequence: TGTGCCAGCAGTTTTCATGACGGAGATGTCGGGCAGTTCTTC. Protein: CASSFHDGDVGQFF.

For this clone: Within the sample, other DNA sequences also encode this same CDR3. The chain recombines TRBV18 with TRBJ1-1, with 9 bases identical to TRBD1. CDR1 and CDR2 from the germline V gene are KGHSH and LQKENI. J lost 1 base, V lost 3 bases, and 3 bases had no gene match. CDR3 length: 15 residues. In DNA form, the CDR3 reads TGTGCCAGCTCACCCCCGGGACAGGGGAACACTGAAGCTTTCTTT. The encoded protein is CASSPPGQGNTEAFF. The full variable domain, completed using reference TRBV18 and TRBJ1-1, is NAGVMQNPRHLVRRRGQEARLRCSPMKGHSHVYWYRQLPEEGLKFMVYLQKENIIDESGMPKERFSAEFPKEGPSILRIQQVVRGDSAAYFCASSPPGQGNTEAFFGQGTRLTVV.

V usage is TRBV6-5 and J usage is TRBJ1-2, with no clear D. This CDR3 is built from 11 residues. Germline V gene data show CDR1 as MNHEY and CDR2 as SVGAGI. Deletions cut 7 bases from V and 4 bases from J, with 7 bases between. This CDR3 reads CASTRGYGYTF. DNA for the CDR3: TGTGCCAGCACTCGAGGCTATGGCTACACCTTC.

The chain couples TRBV25-1 to TRBJ2-2; D possibly corresponds to TRBD2 (6 bases). The germline V gene encodes CDR1 MGHDK and CDR2 SYGVNS. V was pared by 6 bases and J by 5 bases, with 25 bases between. The CDR3 extends over 18 amino acids. The CDR3 region has the DNA TGTGCCAGCAGCTCTAGACGAGCCGGGACTGGGCCGACCGGGGAGCTGTTTTTT. It codes for CASSSRRAGTGPTGELFF.

J is TRBJ2-7 and V is TRBV6-1; TRBD1 is a possible D gene (6 bases). The CDR3 spans 14 residues. Trimming left V 5 bases short and J 0 bases short, with 11 bases between. Germline-derived CDR1 and CDR2 are MNHNS and SASEGT. CDR3 sequence: CASSIGQTSYEQYF. The CDR3 coding sequence is TGTGCCAGCAGTATCGGACAGACCTCCTACGAGCAGTACTTC.

The chain carries TRBV21-1 and TRBJ1-5; the D call TRBD1 from the table was never checked on the DNA. TRBV21-1 is annotated as a pseudogene. CDR3 length: 18 residues. The CDR3 sequence is CASSEDSRPGQESQPQHF. CDR3 sequence (DNA): TGTGCCAGCAGCGAAGATAGTCGCCCGGGACAGGAGTCCCAGCCCCAGCATTTT.

This clone has at least ten counts. The rearrangement joins TRBV7-3 to TRBJ1-1; 10 bases agree with TRBD1. Unmatched junction bases numbered 9, after V lost 4 bases and J lost 4 bases. In germline, CDR1 is SGHTA, CDR2 FQGTGA. The length of the CDR3 is 16 residues. CDR3 sequence: CASSSRRDRGGTEAFF. As DNA, the CDR3 is TGTGCCAGCAGCTCACGCCGGGACAGGGGAGGCACTGAAGCTTTCTTT.

The V and J genes are TRBV5-1 and TRBJ2-6; the D gene is possibly TRBD2 (6 bases). V was shortened by 2 bases and J by 0 bases, with 9 bases between the two germline ends. Germline CDR1 is SGHRS and CDR2 is YFSETQ. The CDR3 covers 16 residues. The CDR3 reads CASSFGGHSGANVLTF. In DNA form, the CDR3 reads TGCGCCAGCAGCTTTGGAGGGCACTCTGGGGCCAACGTCCTGACTTTC.

Turning to this clone: At one of its ends the junction is not consistent with the germline gene, which may arise from a read error. The genes are TRBV7-9 and TRBJ2-7, with D unclear. Germline lookup yields CDR1 SEHNR and CDR2 FQNEAQ (reference sequence). This CDR3 comprises 12 residues. CDR3 in DNA: TGTTCCAGCAGCTTACTCACTTACGAGCAGTACTTC. Its protein product is CSSSLLTYEQYF. Full variable domain (outside the CDR3, taken from reference TRBV7-9 and TRBJ2-7): DTGVSQNPRHKITKRGQNVTFRCDPISEHNRLYWYRQTLGQGPEFLTYFQNEAQLEKSRLLSDRFSAERPKGSFSTLEIQRTEQGDSAMYLCSSSLLTYEQYFGPGTRLTVT.

This rearrangement joins TRBV15 to TRBJ2-2, with 10 bases aligning to TRBD2. V was clipped by 0 bases and J by 3 bases; unmatched bases: 4. The germline V gene encodes CDR1 LNHNV and CDR2 YYDKDF (reference sequence). The length of the CDR3 is 17 residues. The CDR3: CATSREGLALDTGELFF. In DNA, the CDR3 is TGTGCCACCAGCAGAGAGGGACTAGCGCTGGACACCGGGGAGCTGTTTTTT.

This chain joins TRBV9 and TRBJ2-7; 13 bases line up with TRBD2. The J segment lost 6 bases and the V segment lost 4 bases, leaving 10 bases of the junction unmatched. The germline V gene has CDR1 SGDLS and CDR2 YYNGEE. The length of the CDR3 is 16 residues. CDR3 bases: TGTGCCAGCAGCAGAGGGACTAGCGGGATTCGGTCCGAGCAGTACTTC. Translating gives CASSRGTSGIRSEQYF.

This chain connects TRBV5-4 to TRBJ2-2; tentatively, D is TRBD2 (6 bases). Trimming took off 4 bases at V and 3 bases at J, with 10 bases between the two ends. The CDR3 totals 14 residues. Per the germline V gene, CDR1 is SGHNT and CDR2 is YYREEE (reference sequence). This CDR3 is CASSRTTHTGELFF. The CDR3 DNA is TGTGCCAGCAGCCGGACTACCCACACCGGGGAGCTGTTTTTT.

This clone came up a few times. V and J are TRBV18 and TRBJ2-2; 8 nucleotides match TRBD1. Germline V CDR1 and CDR2: KGHSH, LQKENI. The length of the CDR3 is 17 residues. Losses at the gene ends were 2 bases for V and 4 bases for J; bases not matched to a gene: 9. CDR3 residues: CASSPSLEQGVTGELFF. The CDR3 DNA follows: TGTGCCAGCTCACCATCACTGGAACAGGGGGTCACCGGGGAGCTGTTTTTT.

This clone appeared once. The chain carries TRBV29-1 and TRBJ1-1; a possible D gene is TRBD1 (5 bases). Germline CDR1 is SQVTM and CDR2 is ANQGSEA. The ends were cut back, 6 bases at V and 4 bases at J, with 18 bases in the middle. CDR3 size: 14 residues. The CDR3 nucleotides are TGCAGCGTCCCGGATTGGCAGGGTATCACTGAAGCTTTCTTT. It codes for CSVPDWQGITEAFF.

J is TRBJ2-2 and V is TRBV9, with 8 bases aligning to TRBD1. CDR3 length: 16 residues. The ends lost 2 bases at V and 1 base at J; junction bases unmatched: 4. The germline gives CDR1 SGDLS, CDR2 YYNGEE. CDR3 bases: TGTGCCAGCAGCGTTACAGGACAGGGGAACACCGGGGAGCTGTTTTTT. The encoded protein is CASSVTGQGNTGELFF. The full variable domain, in which reference TRBV9 and TRBJ2-2 provide the parts outside the CDR3, is DSGVTQTPKHLITATGQRVTLRCSPRSGDLSVYWYQQSLDQGLQFLIQYYNGEERAKGNILERFSAQQFPDLHSELNLSSLELGDSALYFCASSVTGQGNTGELFFGEGSRLTVL.

This rearrangement joins TRBV5-1 to TRBJ2-6, with 7 bases that match TRBD1. The germline V gene encodes CDR1 SGHRS and CDR2 YFSETQ. The CDR3 sequence is 16 residues long. J was trimmed by 3 bases and V by 1 base; bases with no gene match: 4. The CDR3 protein is CASSLTGAYGANVLTF. The CDR3 DNA is TGCGCCAGCAGCTTGACAGGGGCCTATGGGGCCAACGTCCTGACTTTC. Filled out from reference TRBV5-1 and TRBJ2-6, the complete variable domain reads KAGVTQTPRYLIKTRGQQVTLSCSPISGHRSVSWYQQTPGQGLQFLFEYFSETQRNKGNFPGRFSGRQFSNSRSEMNVSTLELGDSALYLCASSLTGAYGANVLTFGAGSRLTVL.

The chain employs TRBV12-5 and TRBJ2-6; 8 nucleotides align to TRBD1. V dropped 3 bases and J dropped 0; count of bases not matched to a gene: 4. The CDR3 sequence is 17 residues long. Germline V CDR1 and CDR2: LGHNT, FRNRAP. CDR3 protein: CASGFTGGRSGANVLTF. As DNA, the CDR3 is TGTGCTAGTGGTTTTACAGGGGGACGCTCTGGGGCCAACGTCCTGACTTTC.